The clone carrying this T cell receptor (beta chain) was seen a handful of times. The protocol was immunoSEQ multiplex PCR, while the TCRdb copy is restricted to in-frame clones and leaves out a portion. The repertoire consists of around 130,000 clones, with about 80% occurring once and the leading ten covering 7.5% to 8.5%. These data originate in a study of blood T cell repertoires in COVID-19. Across the whole study: The United States, Italy and Spain provided the acute and convalescent COVID-19 samples. Sources were T cells, B-cell-depleted T cells, or PBMCs; the material itself was cDNA or gDNA.

CDR3 length: 17 amino acids. Looked up from germline, CDR1 is LGHNT and CDR2 is FRNRAP. Trimming left V 2 bases short and J 1 base short, with 17 bases between. The genes are TRBV12-5 and TRBJ1-2; tentatively, D is TRBD1 (5 bases). The receptor was derived from a human donor in a cohort sampled during active COVID-19. Sequenced material: peripheral blood. CDR3 coding DNA: TGTGCTAGTGGTTTGAAATCTCCGGACACCCGTAACTATGGCTACACCTTC. Its protein is CASGLKSPDTRNYGYTF.